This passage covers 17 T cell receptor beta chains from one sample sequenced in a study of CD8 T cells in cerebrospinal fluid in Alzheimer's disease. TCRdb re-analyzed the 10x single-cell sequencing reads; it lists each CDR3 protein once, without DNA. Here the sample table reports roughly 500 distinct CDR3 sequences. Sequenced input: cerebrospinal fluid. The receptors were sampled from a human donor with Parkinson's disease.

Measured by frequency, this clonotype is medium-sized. The CDR3 sequence: CASSLGTGVRTDTQYF. This chain uses TRBV5-6 with TRBJ2-3; TCRdb proposes TRBD1, but this gene call is untestable without DNA. Germline CDR1 is SGHDT and CDR2 is YYEEEE. CDR3 length: 16 residues.

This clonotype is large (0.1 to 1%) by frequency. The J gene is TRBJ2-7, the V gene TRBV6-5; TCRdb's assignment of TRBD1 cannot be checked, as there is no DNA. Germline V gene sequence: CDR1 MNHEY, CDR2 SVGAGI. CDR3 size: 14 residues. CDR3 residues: CASTAGQGAHEQYF.

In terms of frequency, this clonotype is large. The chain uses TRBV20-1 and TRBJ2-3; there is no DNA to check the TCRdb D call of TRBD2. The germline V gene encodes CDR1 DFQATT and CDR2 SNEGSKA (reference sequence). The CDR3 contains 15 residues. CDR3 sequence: CSAPHPGLLTDTQYF.

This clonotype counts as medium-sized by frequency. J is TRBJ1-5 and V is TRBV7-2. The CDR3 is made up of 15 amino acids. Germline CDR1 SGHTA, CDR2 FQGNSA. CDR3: CASSLTVLSNQPQHF. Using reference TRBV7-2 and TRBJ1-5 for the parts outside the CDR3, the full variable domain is GAGVSQSPSNKVTEKGKDVELRCDPISGHTALYWYRQSLGQGLEFLIYFQGNSAPDKSGLPSDRFSAERTGGSVSTLTIQRTQQEDSAVYLCASSLTVLSNQPQHFGDGTRLSIL.

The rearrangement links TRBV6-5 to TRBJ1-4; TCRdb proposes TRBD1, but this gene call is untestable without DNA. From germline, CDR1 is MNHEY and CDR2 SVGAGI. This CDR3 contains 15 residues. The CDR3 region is CASRRSGVTNEKLFF.

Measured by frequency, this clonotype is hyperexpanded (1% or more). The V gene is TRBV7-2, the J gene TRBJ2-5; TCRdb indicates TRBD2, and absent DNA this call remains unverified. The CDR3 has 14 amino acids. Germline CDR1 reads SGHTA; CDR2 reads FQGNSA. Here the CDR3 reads CASSLQSGEETQYF.

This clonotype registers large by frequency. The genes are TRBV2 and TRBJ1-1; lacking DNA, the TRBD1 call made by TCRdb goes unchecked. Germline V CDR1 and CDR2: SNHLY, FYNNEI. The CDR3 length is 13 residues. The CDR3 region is CASSESDPGKAFF.

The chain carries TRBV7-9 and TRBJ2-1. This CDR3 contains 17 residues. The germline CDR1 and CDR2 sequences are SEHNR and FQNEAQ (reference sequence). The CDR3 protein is CASSPYGGSSSYNEQFF. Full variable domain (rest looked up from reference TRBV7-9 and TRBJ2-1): DTGVSQNPRHKITKRGQNVTFRCDPISEHNRLYWYRQTLGQGPEFLTYFQNEAQLEKSRLLSDRFSAERPKGSFSTLEIQRTEQGDSAMYLCASSPYGGSSSYNEQFFGPGTRLTVL.

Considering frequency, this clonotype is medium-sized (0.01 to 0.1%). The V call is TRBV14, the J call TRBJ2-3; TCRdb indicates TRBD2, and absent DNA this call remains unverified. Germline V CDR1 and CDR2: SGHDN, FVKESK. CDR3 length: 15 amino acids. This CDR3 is CASSWGLAGPDTQYF.

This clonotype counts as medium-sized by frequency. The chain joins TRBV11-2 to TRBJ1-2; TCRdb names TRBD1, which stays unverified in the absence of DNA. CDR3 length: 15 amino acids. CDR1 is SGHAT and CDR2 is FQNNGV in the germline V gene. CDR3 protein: CASSLERGQDYGYTF.

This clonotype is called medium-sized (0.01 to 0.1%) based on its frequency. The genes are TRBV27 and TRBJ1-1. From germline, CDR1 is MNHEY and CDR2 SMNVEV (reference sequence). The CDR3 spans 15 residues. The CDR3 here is CASSSGRLMNTEAFF.

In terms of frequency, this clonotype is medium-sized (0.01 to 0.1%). This chain's CDR3 is CASSVAPEYEQYF. This chain joins TRBV9 and TRBJ2-7. The CDR3 loop spans 13 amino acids. CDR1 and CDR2 from the germline V gene are SGDLS and YYNGEE.

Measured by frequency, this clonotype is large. This CDR3 is CASSPRDTYEQYF. The chain uses TRBV18 and TRBJ2-7. This CDR3 has 13 residues. The germline V gene has CDR1 KGHSH and CDR2 LQKENI.

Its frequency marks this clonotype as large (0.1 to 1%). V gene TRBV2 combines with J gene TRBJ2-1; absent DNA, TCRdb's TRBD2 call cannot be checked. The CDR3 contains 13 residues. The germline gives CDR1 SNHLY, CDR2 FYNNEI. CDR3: CATAKEALAEQFF. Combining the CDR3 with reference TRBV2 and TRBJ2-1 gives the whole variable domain EPEVTQTPSHQVTQMGQEVILRCVPISNHLYFYWYRQILGQKVEFLVSFYNNEISEKSEIFDDQFSVERPDGSNFTLKIRSTKLEDSAMYFCATAKEALAEQFFGPGTRLTVL.

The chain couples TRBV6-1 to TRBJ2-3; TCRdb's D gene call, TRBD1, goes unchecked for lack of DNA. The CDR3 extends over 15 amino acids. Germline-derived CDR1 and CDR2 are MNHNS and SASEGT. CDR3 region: CASSRDRASTDTQYF.

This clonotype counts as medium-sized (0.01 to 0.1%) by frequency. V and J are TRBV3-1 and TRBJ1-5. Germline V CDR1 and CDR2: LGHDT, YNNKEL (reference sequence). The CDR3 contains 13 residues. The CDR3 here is CASSPYAHQPQHF.

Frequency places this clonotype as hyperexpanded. CDR3 amino acids: CASEEHNQETQYF. J is TRBJ2-5 and V is TRBV12-3 or TRBV12-4. This CDR3 spans 13 amino acids.